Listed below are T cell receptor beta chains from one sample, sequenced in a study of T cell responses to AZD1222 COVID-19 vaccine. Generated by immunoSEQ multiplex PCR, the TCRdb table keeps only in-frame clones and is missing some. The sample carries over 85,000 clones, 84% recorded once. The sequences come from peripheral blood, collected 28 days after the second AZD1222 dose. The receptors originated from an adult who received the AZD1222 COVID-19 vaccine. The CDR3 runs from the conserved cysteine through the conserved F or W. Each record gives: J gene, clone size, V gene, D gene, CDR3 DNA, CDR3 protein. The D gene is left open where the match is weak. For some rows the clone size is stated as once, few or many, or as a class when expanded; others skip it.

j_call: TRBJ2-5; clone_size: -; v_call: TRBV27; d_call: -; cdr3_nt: TGTGCCAGCAGTTTGCTGGGGGCGGGAGAGACCCAGTACTTC; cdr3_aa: CASSLLGAGETQYF
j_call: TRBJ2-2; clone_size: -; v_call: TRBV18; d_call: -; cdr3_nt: TGTGCCAGCTCGGTAGCCTGGCACGCGAACACCGGGGAGCTGTTTTTT; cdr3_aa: CASSVAWHANTGELFF
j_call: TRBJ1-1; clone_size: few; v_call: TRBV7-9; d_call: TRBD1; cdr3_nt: TGTGCCAGCAGCGGACAGGGTCTCTCTGAAGCTTTCTTT; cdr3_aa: CASSGQGLSEAFF
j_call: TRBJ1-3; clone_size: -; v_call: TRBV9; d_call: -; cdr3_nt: TGTGCCAGCAGCGTAGAAGGCGCGTGGACAGCGACCTCTGGAAACACCATATATTTT; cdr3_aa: CASSVEGAWTATSGNTIYF
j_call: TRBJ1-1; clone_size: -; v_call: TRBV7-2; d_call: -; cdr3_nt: TGTGCCAGCAGCTTCGGTCCTGGGAACACTGAAGCTTTCTTT; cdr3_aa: CASSFGPGNTEAFF
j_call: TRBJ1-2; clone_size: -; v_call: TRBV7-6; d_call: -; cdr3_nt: TGTGCCAGCAGCTTGATGGACAGCCGGGATGGCTACACCTTC; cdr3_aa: CASSLMDSRDGYTF
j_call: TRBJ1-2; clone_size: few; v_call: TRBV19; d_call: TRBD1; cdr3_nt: TGTGCCAGTAGTCCCGGGACAGGAGCTTATGGCTACACCTTC; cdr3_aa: CASSPGTGAYGYTF
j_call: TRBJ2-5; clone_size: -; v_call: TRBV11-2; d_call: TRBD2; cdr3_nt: TGTGCCAGCAGCTCGGGGGGACAAGAGACCCAGTACTTC; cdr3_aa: CASSSGGQETQYF
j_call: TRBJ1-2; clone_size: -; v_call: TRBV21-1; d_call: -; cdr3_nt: TGTGCCAGCAGCCCCGGACACGGACAGGGAAACTATGGCTACACCTTC; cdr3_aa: CASSPGHGQGNYGYTF
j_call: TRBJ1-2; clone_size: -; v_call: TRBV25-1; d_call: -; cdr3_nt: TGTGCCAGCCGGGACAACATTAACTATGGCTACACCTTC; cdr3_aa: CASRDNINYGYTF
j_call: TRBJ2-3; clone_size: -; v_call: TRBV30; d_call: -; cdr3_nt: TGTGCCTGGAGGGTCCCCCGGGACAGAAGGGTGATTAGCGGGATCACAGATACGCAGTATTTT; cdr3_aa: CAWRVPRDRRVISGITDTQYF
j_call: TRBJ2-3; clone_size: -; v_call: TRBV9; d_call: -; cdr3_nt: TGTGCCAGCAGCGTAAGGCAAAAAGGGGAGGCAGATACGCAGTATTTT; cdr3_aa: CASSVRQKGEADTQYF
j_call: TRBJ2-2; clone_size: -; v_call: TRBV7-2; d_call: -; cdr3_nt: TGTGCCAGCAGCTTGTCGACAGCAACCTCCACCGGGGAGCTGTTTTTT; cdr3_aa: CASSLSTATSTGELFF
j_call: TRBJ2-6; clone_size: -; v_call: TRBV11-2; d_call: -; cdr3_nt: TGTGCCAGCAGCCAACGGACGCGGAGCTCTGGGGCCAACGTCCTGACTTTC; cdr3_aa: CASSQRTRSSGANVLTF
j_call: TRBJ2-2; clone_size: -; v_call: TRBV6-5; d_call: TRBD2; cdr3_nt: TGTGCCAGCACCCTAGCGGGAGTAACCGGGGAGCTGTTTTTT; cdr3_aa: CASTLAGVTGELFF
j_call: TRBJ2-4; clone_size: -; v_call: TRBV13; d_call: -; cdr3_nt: TGTGCCAGCAGCTTCAGAGGGGTGTGGGGCAAAAACATTCAGTACTTC; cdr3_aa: CASSFRGVWGKNIQYF
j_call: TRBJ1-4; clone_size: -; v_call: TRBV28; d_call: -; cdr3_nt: TGTGCCAGCAGTTCTCCGGACTCTAAAAGGGCAACTAATGAAAAACTGTTTTTT; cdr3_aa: CASSSPDSKRATNEKLFF
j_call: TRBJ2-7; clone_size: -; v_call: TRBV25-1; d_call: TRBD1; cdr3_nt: TGTGCCAGCAGTGGTACCGGGACAGGGCGTCCCGAGCAGTACTTC; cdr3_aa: CASSGTGTGRPEQYF
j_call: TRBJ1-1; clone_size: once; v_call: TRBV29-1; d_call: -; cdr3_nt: TGCAGCGTTGATGCGTATGGTACTGAAGCTTTCTTT; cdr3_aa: CSVDAYGTEAFF
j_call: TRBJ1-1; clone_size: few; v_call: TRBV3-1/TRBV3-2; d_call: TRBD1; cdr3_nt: TGTGCCAGCAGCCAAGATCCAGGGACAGGGGGGAATGCTTTCTTT; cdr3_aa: CASSQDPGTGGNAFF
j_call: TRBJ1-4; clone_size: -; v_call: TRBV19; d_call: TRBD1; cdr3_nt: TGTGCCAGTAAGGGGCAGGGGGCGGTAAAACTGTTTTTT; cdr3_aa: CASKGQGAVKLFF
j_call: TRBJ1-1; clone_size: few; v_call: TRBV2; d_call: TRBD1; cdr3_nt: TGTGCCAGCAGTATGACAGGGACTTACGGCACTGAAGCTTTCTTT; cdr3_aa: CASSMTGTYGTEAFF
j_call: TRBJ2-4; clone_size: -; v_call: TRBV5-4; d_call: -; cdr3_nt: TGTGCCAGCAGCGAGGGAGCCAAAAACATTCAGTACTTC; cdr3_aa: CASSEGAKNIQYF
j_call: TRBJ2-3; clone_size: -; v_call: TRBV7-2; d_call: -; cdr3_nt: TGTGCCAGCAGCTTTCTAAGTTGGGGGGGCCTACCGGAGACGCAGTATTTT; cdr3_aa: CASSFLSWGGLPETQYF
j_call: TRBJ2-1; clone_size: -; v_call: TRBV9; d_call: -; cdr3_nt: TGTGCCAGCAGCACCGGACAACGGTACAATGAGCAGTTCTTC; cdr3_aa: CASSTGQRYNEQFF
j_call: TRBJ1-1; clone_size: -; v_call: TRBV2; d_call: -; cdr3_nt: TGTGCCAGCAGTGTTGGGAACACTGAAGCTTTCTTT; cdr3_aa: CASSVGNTEAFF
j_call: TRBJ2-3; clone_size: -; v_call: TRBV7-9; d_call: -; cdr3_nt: TGTGCCAGCAGCTTAACTGGGGGCGCAGATACGCAGTATTTT; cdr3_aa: CASSLTGGADTQYF
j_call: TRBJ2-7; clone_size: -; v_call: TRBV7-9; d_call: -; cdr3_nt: TGTGCCAGCAGCTTAGGGCAGAACTACGAGCAGTACTTC; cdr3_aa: CASSLGQNYEQYF
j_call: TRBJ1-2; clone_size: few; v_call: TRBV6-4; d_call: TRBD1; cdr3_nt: TGTGCCAGCAGGGCGACAGGGGGAGGTGGCTACACCTTC; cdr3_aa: CASRATGGGGYTF
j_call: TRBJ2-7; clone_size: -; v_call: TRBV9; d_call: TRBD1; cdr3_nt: TGTGCCAGCAGCGTCACAGGGGCATCCTACGAGCAGTACTTC; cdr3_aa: CASSVTGASYEQYF
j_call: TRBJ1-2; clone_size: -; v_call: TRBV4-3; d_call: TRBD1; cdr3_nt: TGCGCCAGCAGCCAAGATCTTACGGTGCGGACAGGGGGAGTTAGCGGCTACACCTTC; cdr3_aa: CASSQDLTVRTGGVSGYTF
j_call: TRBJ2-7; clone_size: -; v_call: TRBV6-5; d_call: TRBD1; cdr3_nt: TGTGCCAGCCGTCCGGGACAGACCTACGAGCAGTACTTC; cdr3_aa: CASRPGQTYEQYF
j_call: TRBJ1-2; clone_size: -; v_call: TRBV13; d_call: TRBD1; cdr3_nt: TGTGCCAGCAGCATGTCCGGGACAGGGGGCCAGGCTAACTATGGCTACACCTTC; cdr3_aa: CASSMSGTGGQANYGYTF
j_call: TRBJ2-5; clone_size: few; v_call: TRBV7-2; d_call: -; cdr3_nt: TGTGCCAGCAGTTACGCGGGCGGACGAGAGACCCAGTACTTC; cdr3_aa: CASSYAGGRETQYF
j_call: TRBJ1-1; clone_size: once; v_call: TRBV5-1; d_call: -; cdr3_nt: TGCGCCAGCAGCTTTGAGGGTGGGGAGACTGAAGCTTTCTTT; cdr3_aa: CASSFEGGETEAFF
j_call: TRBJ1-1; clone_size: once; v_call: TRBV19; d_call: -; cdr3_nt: TGTGCCAGTAGTACCCGATCTGAGCGGGTCCGAACAAGAGCTTTCTTT; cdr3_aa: CASSTRSERVRTRAFF
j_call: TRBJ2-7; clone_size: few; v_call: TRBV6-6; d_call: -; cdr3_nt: TGTGCCAGCAGGGCGACAGGATTCTACGAGCAGTACTTC; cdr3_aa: CASRATGFYEQYF
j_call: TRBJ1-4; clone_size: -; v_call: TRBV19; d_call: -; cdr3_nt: TGTGCCAGTAGTCCACCACCCACACGCTCGCCTAATGAAAAACTGTTTTTT; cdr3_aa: CASSPPPTRSPNEKLFF
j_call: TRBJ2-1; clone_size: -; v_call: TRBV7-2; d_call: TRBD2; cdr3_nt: TGTGCCAGCAGCAGGCTAGCGGGAGGGCTATTCTATGAGCAGTTCTTC; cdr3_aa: CASSRLAGGLFYEQFF
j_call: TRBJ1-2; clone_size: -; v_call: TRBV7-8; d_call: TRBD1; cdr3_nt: TGTGCCAGCAGCTTAAAACCAGGGGGTTCGGTAGGCTACACCTTC; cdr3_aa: CASSLKPGGSVGYTF
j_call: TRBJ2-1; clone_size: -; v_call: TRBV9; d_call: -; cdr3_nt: TGTGCCAGCAGCCCAGGTCCGCTATACAATGAGCAGTTCTTC; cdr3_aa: CASSPGPLYNEQFF
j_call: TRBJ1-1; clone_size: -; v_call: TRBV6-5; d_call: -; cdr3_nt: TGTGCCAGCAGTTACTCCGGGGCGGCTTTCTTT; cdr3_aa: CASSYSGAAFF
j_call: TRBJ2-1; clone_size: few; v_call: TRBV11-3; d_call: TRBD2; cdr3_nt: TGTGCCAGCAGCCCGGGGGCTAGCGGGGCCTACAATGAGCAGTTCTTC; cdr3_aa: CASSPGASGAYNEQFF
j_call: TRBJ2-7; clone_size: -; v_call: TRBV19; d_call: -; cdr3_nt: TGTGCCAGTAGTATCGGGACATTCGGGGCCTACGAGCAGTACTTC; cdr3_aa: CASSIGTFGAYEQYF
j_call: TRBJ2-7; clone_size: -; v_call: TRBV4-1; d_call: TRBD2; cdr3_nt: TGCGCCAGCAGCCGCGGACTAGCGGGAGGCCACGAGCAGTACTTC; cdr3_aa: CASSRGLAGGHEQYF
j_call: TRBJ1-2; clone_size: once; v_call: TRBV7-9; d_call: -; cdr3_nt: TGTGCCAGCAGCACCAATGTGGGGACTAACTATGGCTACACCTTC; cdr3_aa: CASSTNVGTNYGYTF
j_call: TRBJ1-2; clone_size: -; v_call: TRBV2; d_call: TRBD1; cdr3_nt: TGTGCCAGCAGCGACCGGGACAGCTATGGCTACACCTTC; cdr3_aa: CASSDRDSYGYTF
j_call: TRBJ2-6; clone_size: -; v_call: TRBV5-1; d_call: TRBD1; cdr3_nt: TGCGCCAGCAGCTTTTCGCCGGGGGCCTCCGGGACAGGGGGAACTGGGGCCAACGTCCTGACTTTC; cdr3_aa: CASSFSPGASGTGGTGANVLTF
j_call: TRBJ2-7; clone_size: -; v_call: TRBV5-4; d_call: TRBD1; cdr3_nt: TGTGCCAGCAGCTTTCAGGGGGCCACTTACGAGCAGTACTTC; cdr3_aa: CASSFQGATYEQYF
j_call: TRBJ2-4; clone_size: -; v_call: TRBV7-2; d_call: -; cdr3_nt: TGTGCCAGCAGCCACAGCCCACTAAACATTCAGTACTTC; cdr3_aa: CASSHSPLNIQYF
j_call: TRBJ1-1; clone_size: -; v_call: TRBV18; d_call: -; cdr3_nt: TGTGCCAGCTCACCACCGTTGCAGGGAGTTGAAGCTTTCTTT; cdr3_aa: CASSPPLQGVEAFF
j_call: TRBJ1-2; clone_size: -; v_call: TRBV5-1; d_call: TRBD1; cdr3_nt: TGCGCCAGCAGCTGGGACAGATTGTATGGCTACACCTTC; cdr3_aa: CASSWDRLYGYTF
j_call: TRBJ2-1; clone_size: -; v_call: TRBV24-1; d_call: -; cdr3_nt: TGTGCCACCAGTGATTTTCTCGGTAGCGAGCAGTTCTTC; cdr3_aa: CATSDFLGSEQFF
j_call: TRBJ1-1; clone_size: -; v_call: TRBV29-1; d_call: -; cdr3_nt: TGCAGCGTTGAAAATTTGGGTACTGAAGCTTTCTTT; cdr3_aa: CSVENLGTEAFF
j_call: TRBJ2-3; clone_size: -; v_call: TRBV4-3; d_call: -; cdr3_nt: TGCGCCAGCAGCCAAGAAGCACAACTTCACACAGATACGCAGTATTTT; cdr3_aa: CASSQEAQLHTDTQYF